This TCR beta chain is drawn from a study of blood T cell repertoires in COVID-19. Trimming left V 5 bases short and J 8 bases short, with 21 bases between. Germline lookup yields CDR1 SEHNR and CDR2 FQNEAQ (reference sequence). This CDR3 spans 15 amino acids. TCRdb's table, derived via immunoSEQ multiplex PCR, lists solely in-frame clones and lacks some. The data contain 210,000 or so clones, 78% of them singletons. The TCR sequence derives from a woman aged 80 or older with active or convalescent COVID-19. The sequencing sample was made of peripheral blood. The chain carries TRBV7-9 and TRBJ1-1; D is perhaps TRBD1 (5 bases). Here the CDR3 reads CASSPPRMTADEAFF. The CDR3 nucleotides are TGTGCCAGCAGCCCGCCCCGAATGACAGCCGACGAAGCTTTCTTT.